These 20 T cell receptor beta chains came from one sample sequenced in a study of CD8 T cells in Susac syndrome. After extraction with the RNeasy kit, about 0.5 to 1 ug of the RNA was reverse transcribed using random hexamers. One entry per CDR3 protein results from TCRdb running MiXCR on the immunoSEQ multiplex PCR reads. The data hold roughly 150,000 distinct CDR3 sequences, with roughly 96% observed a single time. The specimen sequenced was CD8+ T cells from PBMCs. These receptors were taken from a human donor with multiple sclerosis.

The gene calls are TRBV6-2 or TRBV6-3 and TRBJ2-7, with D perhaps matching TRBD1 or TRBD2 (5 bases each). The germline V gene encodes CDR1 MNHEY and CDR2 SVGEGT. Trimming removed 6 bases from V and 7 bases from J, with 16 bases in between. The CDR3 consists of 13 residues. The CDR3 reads CASSSRGLGEQYV. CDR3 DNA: TGTGCCAGCAGCTCGAGGGGATTGGGGGAGCAGTACGTC.

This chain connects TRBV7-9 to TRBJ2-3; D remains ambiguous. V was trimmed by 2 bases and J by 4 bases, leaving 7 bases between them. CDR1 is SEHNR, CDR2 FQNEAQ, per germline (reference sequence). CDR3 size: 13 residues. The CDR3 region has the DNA TGTGCCAGCAGCTTACGGCAACCAGATACGCAGTATTTT. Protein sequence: CASSLRQPDTQYF.

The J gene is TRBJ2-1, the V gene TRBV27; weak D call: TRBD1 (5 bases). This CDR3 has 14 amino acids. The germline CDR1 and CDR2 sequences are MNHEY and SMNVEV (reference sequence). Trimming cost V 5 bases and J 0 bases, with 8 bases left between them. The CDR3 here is CASSRGSSYNEQFF. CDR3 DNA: TGTGCCAGCAGTAGGGGAAGCTCCTACAATGAGCAGTTCTTC.

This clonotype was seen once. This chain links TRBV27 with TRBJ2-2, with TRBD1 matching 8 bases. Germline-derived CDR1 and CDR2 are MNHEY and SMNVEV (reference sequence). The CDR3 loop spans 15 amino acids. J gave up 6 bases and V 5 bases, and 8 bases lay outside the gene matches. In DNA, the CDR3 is TGTGCCAGCAGTCCGGGACAGGATTTTCCCGGGGAGCTGTTTTTT. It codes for CASSPGQDFPGELFF.

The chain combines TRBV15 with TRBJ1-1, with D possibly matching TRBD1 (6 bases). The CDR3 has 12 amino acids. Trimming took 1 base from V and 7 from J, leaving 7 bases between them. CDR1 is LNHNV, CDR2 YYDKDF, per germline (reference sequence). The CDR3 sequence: CATSRGGLEAFF. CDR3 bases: TGTGCCACCAGCAGAGGGGGGCTTGAAGCTTTCTTT.

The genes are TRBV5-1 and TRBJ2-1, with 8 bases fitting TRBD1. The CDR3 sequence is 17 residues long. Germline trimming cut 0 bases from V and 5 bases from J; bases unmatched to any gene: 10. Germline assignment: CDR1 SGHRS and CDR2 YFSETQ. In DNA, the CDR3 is TGCGCCAGCAGCTTGGAGGGGTCAGGGGGCGCCGACAATGAGCAGTTCTTC. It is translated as CASSLEGSGGADNEQFF.

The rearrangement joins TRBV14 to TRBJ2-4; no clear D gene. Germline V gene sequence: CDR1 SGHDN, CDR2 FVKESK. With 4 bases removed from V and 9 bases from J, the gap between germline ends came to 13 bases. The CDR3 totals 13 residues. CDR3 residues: CASSLRGGSIQYF. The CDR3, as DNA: TGTGCCAGCAGCCTCCGAGGTGGATCCATTCAGTACTTC.

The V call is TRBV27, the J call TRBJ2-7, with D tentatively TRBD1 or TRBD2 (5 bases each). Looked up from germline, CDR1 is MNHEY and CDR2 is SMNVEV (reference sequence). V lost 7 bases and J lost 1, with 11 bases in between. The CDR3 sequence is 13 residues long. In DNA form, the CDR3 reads TGTGCCAGCAAGGGGACGCAATCCTACGAGCAGTACTTC. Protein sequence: CASKGTQSYEQYF.

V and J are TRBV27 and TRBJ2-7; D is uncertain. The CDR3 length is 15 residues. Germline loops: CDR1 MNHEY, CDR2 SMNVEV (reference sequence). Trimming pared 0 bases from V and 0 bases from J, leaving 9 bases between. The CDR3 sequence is CASSLSEHPSYEQYF. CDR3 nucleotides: TGTGCCAGCAGTTTATCGGAACACCCCTCCTACGAGCAGTACTTC.

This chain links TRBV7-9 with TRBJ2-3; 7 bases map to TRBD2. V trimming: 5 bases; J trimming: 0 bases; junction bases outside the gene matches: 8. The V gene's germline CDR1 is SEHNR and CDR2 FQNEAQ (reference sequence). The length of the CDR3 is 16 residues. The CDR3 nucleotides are TGTGCCAGCAGCCGCCTGGCGGGGGTGAGCACAGATACGCAGTATTTT. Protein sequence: CASSRLAGVSTDTQYF. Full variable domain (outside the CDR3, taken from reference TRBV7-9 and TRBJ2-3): DTGVSQNPRHKITKRGQNVTFRCDPISEHNRLYWYRQTLGQGPEFLTYFQNEAQLEKSRLLSDRFSAERPKGSFSTLEIQRTEQGDSAMYLCASSRLAGVSTDTQYFGPGTRLTVL.

CDR3 nucleotides: TGTGCCAGCAGCGCGGGACTAGCGGTCGGTGAGACCCAGTACTTC. This translates into CASSAGLAVGETQYF. The chain has TRBV7-9 and TRBJ2-5; 11 bases are a match to TRBD2. Per the germline V gene, CDR1 is SEHNR and CDR2 is FQNEAQ (reference sequence). Trimming cost V 5 bases and J 5 bases; bases outside gene matches: 7. The CDR3 sequence is 15 residues long.

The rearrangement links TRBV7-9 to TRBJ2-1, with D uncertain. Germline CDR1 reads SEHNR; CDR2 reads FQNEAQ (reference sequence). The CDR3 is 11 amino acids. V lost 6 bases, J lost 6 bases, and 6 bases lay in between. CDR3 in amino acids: CASRYLNEQFF. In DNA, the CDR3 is TGTGCCAGCAGGTACCTCAATGAGCAGTTCTTC.

DNA for the CDR3: TGTGCCAGCAGGAGGGACAGGGAGACCAATCAGCCCCAGCATTTT. It is translated as CASRRDRETNQPQHF. The chain recombines TRBV12-3 or TRBV12-4 with TRBJ1-5, with 9 bases aligning to TRBD1. V lost 6 bases to trimming and J lost 3 bases; unmatched junction nucleotides: 6. The CDR3 length is 15 residues.

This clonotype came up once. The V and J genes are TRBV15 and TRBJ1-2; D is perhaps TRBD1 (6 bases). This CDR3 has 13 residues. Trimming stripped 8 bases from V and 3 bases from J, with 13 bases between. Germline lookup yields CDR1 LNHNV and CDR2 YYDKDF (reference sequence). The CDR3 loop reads CATGTTGYYGYTF. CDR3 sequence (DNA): TGTGCCACCGGGACAACAGGCTACTATGGCTACACCTTC.

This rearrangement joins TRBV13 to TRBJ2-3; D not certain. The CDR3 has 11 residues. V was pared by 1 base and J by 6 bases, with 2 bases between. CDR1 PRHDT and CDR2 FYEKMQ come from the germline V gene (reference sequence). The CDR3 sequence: CASSLEDTQYF. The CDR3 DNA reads TGTGCCAGCAGCTTAGAGGATACGCAGTATTTT.

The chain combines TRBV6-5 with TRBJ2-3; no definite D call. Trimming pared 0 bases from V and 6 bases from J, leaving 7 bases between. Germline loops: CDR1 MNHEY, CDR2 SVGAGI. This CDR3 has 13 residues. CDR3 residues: CASSYSTRDTQYF. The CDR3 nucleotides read TGTGCCAGCAGTTACTCGACGCGGGATACGCAGTATTTT.

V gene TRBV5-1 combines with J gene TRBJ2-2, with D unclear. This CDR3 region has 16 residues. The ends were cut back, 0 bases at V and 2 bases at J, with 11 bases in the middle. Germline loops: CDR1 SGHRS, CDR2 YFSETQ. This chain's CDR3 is CASSLEGETNTGELFF. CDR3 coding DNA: TGCGCCAGCAGCTTGGAAGGAGAGACTAACACCGGGGAGCTGTTTTTT.

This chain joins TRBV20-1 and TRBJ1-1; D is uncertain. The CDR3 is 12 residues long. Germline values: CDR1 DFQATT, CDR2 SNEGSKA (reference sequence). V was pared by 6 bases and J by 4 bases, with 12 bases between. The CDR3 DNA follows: TGCAGTGCCTCCCCGGTTGCCACTGAAGCTTTCTTT. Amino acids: CSASPVATEAFF.

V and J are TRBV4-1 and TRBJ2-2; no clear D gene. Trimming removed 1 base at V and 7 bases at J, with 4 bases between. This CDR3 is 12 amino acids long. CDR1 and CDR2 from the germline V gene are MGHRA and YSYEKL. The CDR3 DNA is TGCGCCAGCAGCCAAGTCAACGGGGAGCTGTTTTTT. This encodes CASSQVNGELFF.

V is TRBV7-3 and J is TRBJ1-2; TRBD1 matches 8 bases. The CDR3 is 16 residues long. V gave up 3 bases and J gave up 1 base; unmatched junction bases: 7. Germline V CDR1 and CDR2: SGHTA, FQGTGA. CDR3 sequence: CASSFGDRGLNYGYTF. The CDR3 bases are TGTGCCAGCAGCTTCGGTGACAGGGGCCTTAACTATGGCTACACCTTC.